The next 10 T cell receptor beta chains were all read from a single sample in a study of tumor-infiltrating lymphocytes in primary liver carcinoma. Priming with a constant-region primer yielded TCR beta cDNA from about 480 ng total RNA. Amplification in three nested multiplex PCR rounds with slightly modified ARM-PCR gave rise to TCR beta libraries. TRBV1-TRBV30 forward primers and a C-beta reverse primer were used in the first two PCR rounds, which each ran for approximately 9 cycles. TCRdb re-called the multiplex PCR reads through MiXCR, storing one row per CDR3 protein. The repertoire consists of around 70,000 distinct CDR3 sequences, with roughly three quarters occurring once and the leading ten covering roughly 25%. The tissue used was unsorted bulk material of roughly 17-32 mg. RNA and DNA were co-extracted from it with the AllPrep DNA/RNA mini kit. Sequencing was done on a sample of liver tumor tissue from sampling region 4. Subset meaning: tumor region T4, right-lateral pole. The source is a man aged 35-49 years with primary liver carcinoma and hepatitis B virus infection.

About this clonotype itself: A much bigger clone sits one base away, suggesting this may be a read error. The chain has TRBV5-1 and TRBJ1-5; no clear D. Germline V gene sequence: CDR1 SGHRS, CDR2 YFSETQ. The CDR3 covers 15 residues. In nucleotides, the CDR3 is TGCGCCAGCAGCTCCCTTCAGATGCGCAGTCAGCCCCAGCTTTTT. It specifies CASSSLQMRSQPQLF.

This clonotype was picked up a small number of times. A much larger clone differs from this one at a single base, so this may be a read error. The V call is TRBV6-1, the J call TRBJ1-2; D gene uncertain. The germline gives CDR1 MNHNS, CDR2 SASEGT. The CDR3 totals 13 residues. The CDR3 region has the DNA TGTGTCAGCAGTGAAAAGGTAACCTATGGCTACACCTTC. Amino acids: CVSSEKVTYGYTF.

For this clonotype: Relative to the germline gene, one junction end is altered; a read error may explain this. V usage is TRBV4-2 and J usage is TRBJ2-3; 11 bases are shared with TRBD2. CDR1 LGHNA and CDR2 YNFKEQ come from the germline V gene. The CDR3 is made up of 16 amino acids. The CDR3 region has the DNA TGTGTCAGCAGCGAAGATATAGCGGGAGGGCCAGATACGCAGTATTTT. It encodes CVSSEDIAGGPDTQYF.

Turning to this clonotype: It may be a read error: a sequence one base away is much more abundant. The chain carries TRBV5-4 and TRBJ2-2; 10 bases line up with TRBD2. This CDR3 has 14 amino acids. V lost 2 bases and J lost 7; bases outside the gene matches: 2. Germline V gene lookup returns CDR1 SGHNT and CDR2 YYREEE (reference sequence). The CDR3 region is CASSLTSGIGELFF. The CDR3 DNA is TGTGCCAGCAGCTTAACTAGCGGGATCGGGGAGCTGTTTTTT.

This chain uses TRBV11-2 with TRBJ2-7; D gene unclear. The CDR3 runs 15 residues. Germline V gene data show CDR1 as SGHAT and CDR2 as FQNNGV. The ends were cut back, 6 bases at V and 0 bases at J, with 15 bases in the middle. For the CDR3, the DNA is TGTGCCAGCAGTGCCTTGAATAGTGGCTCCTACGAGCAGTACTTC. Its translation is CASSALNSGSYEQYF.

The CDR3 spells CSDGEYNEQFF. Here the CDR3 DNA reads TGCAGTGATGGAGAGTACAATGAGCAGTTCTTC. The chain employs TRBV29-1 and TRBJ2-1; D remains unclear. This CDR3 region has 11 residues. In germline, CDR1 is SQVTM, CDR2 ANQGSEA.

The chain recombines TRBV6-5 with TRBJ1-3; D is unclear. This CDR3 contains 15 residues. Germline V gene lookup returns CDR1 MNHEY and CDR2 SVGAGI. V dropped 4 bases and J dropped 3 bases, with 13 bases sitting between them. The CDR3 sequence is CASSLRTSVGNTIYF. The CDR3 DNA reads TGTGCCAGCAGTTTACGGACTTCAGTTGGAAACACCATATATTTT.

A word on this clonotype: It is likely a read error, because the conserved phenylalanine at the end of the CDR3 is missing. This chain's CDR3 is CASNSQGGEQFS. Here the CDR3 DNA reads TGTGCCAGTAACTCCCAGGGTGGTGAGCAGTTCTCC. The chain couples TRBV7-9 to TRBJ2-1, with a weak D call TRBD1 (5 bases). Germline CDR1 and CDR2: SEHNR and FQNEAQ (reference sequence). V was trimmed by 9 bases and J by 9 bases, leaving 15 bases between them. CDR3 length: 12 amino acids.

Ten or more counts support this clonotype. This chain links TRBV29-1 with TRBJ1-1; 7 nucleotides agree with TRBD1. There are 12 residues in the CDR3. Germline V gene lookup returns CDR1 SQVTM and CDR2 ANQGSEA. V lost 6 bases to trimming and J lost 0 bases; unmatched junction nucleotides: 1. The CDR3 sequence is CSVTGLNTEAFF. CDR3 coding DNA: TGCAGCGTGACAGGGTTGAACACTGAAGCTTTCTTT.

In regard to this clonotype: At one of its ends the junction is not consistent with the germline gene, which may arise from a read error. This chain links TRBV6-5 with TRBJ1-4, with unresolved D. Germline V gives CDR1 MNHEY, CDR2 SVGAGI. The CDR3 consists of 14 residues. The chain's CDR3 is CASSSGIDYENLFF. CDR3 bases: TGTGCCAGCAGTTCCGGGATAGATTATGAAAACCTGTTTTTT.